The text below deals with one T cell receptor (beta chain). Trimming left V 0 bases short and J 2 bases short, with 11 bases between. The CDR3 contains 15 residues. CDR1 is LGHDT and CDR2 is YNNKEL in the germline V gene (reference sequence). This record belongs to a study of blood T cell repertoires in COVID-19. Across the whole study: Samples representing acute and convalescent COVID-19 were sourced from the United States, Italy and Spain. Sample material is recorded as cDNA or gDNA derived from T cells, B-cell-depleted T cells, or PBMCs.

Methods used by the authors: Estimation of nucleated cell counts relied on the amplification of reference gene primers. Libraries were prepared by immunoSEQ multiplex PCR; TCRdb keeps only in-frame clonotypes and omits some of them. V and J calls and clone size follow that table, whereas D and trimming were derived from the DNA. The table has around 64,000 clones, about nine tenths seen once. This clonotype originated in a woman under 30 with acute or convalescent COVID-19. Sequencing input: peripheral blood. The rearrangement links TRBV3-1 (or the pseudogene TRBV3-2) to TRBJ2-7, with D perhaps matching TRBD2 (6 bases). The CDR3: CASSQERGGPYEQYF. The CDR3 nucleotides are TGTGCCAGCAGCCAAGAGCGGGGCGGGCCCTACGAGCAGTACTTC.